This T cell receptor (beta chain) was captured by sequencing in a study of persistence of HIV-infected CD4 T cells (dated by TCRdb to 2018 to 2021). General notes on the study: The median time participants had been on suppressive ART was under 10 years. Anti-CD3/anti-CD28 stimulation activated a higher proportion of cells, with a lower memory fraction, than antigen stimulation. CMV- and HIV-1 Gag-responding CD4+ T cells were isolated from ART-treated individuals so that antigen-driven clonal expansion of HIV-1-infected cells could be examined. Peripheral blood samples of up to roughly 180 mL were taken at multiple time points, with the exception of two participants who underwent leukapheresis at a single time point. The clonality of all cells in each sorted population was assessed by TCRbeta sequencing, whereas the clonality of infected cells was assessed by proviral sequencing. For the TCR cluster analysis across participants, eight or nine participants were included for CMV and 7 participants for Gag. What the study reported, not specific to this receptor: TCRbeta richness in CMV- and Gag-responding cells was significantly lower than in anti-CD3/anti-CD28-responding cells; CMV-responding cells had higher oligoclonality than CD3/CD28-stimulated and Gag-responding cells. Only a small number of individuals took part in the study, and only a limited range of antigens was tested. Bulk TCR analyses could not be restricted to the rare CMV-responding cells that actually carried HIV-1 proviruses. Enrichment of degenerate expanded CDR3beta sequences was found in antigen-responding cells, suggesting convergent selection of CD4+ responses to CMV and Gag. Within the same sorted populations, TCR oligoclonality correlated with proviral oligoclonality.

The immunoSEQ hsTCRB assay version 4 in survey mode was used to sequence TCRbeta repertoires from genomic DNA. Genomic DNA was diluted to 7.5 to 10 ng/uL, and up to 1 ug per sample was used for TCRbeta sequencing. The published analysis was carried out like this. TCRbeta data were analyzed in ImmunoSeq Analyzer 3.0, with diversity computed on productive nucleotide rearrangements. The improved Chao index was used to estimate lower-bound TCR diversity, and the Gini coefficient was used to estimate clonality using the Immunarch R package. Different nucleotide rearrangements encoding the same CDR3beta amino acid sequence were treated as distinct clonotypes. TCRbeta sequences significantly enriched in antigen-responding cells relative to anti-CD3/anti-CD28-activated cells were identified by differential abundance analysis. Using predicted peptide-MHC specificity as the basis, GLIPH2 grouped TCRs into clusters, both for each participant individually and for the merged data sets that combined participants. TCRdb took over this immuneACCESS table, retaining in-frame rearrangements with V and J assigned. Such tables are incomplete; in checked studies, under half of the missing clones stem from an unresolved V gene, and the remainder is unexplained. The V and J calls and clone size were taken over from that table, and D and trimming were inferred from the DNA. The sample table lists about 51,000 clones, 85% to 90% of them with a count of one. The ten largest clones take up about 3% of the sample.

In light of the paper, this sample's treatment or condition label describes: suppressive antiretroviral therapy. Cells were stimulated with anti-CD3/anti-CD28 magnetic beads as a nonspecific positive control representing the CD4+ T cell repertoire. Responding CD4+ T cells were sorted by upregulation of both CD40 ligand and CD69. HIV-1-infected adults in whom suppressive ART had been started during chronic infection were enrolled as participants. For at least 4 years, the participants' plasma HIV-1 RNA had been undetectable, below 50 copies/mL. To be included, participants needed a CD4+ T cell count above 400 cells/uL and a positive CMV serology. Before stimulation, PBMCs were isolated using density centrifugation and then depleted of CD8+ T cells. CD8-depleted PBMCs were stimulated for 15 to 20 hours with anti-CD28/CD49d costimulation, CD40-blocking antibody and enfuvirtide to prevent new infections. Cells were sorted on a Beckman Coulter MoFlo Legacy or XDP sorter, with propidium iodide excluding dead cells. Genomic DNA was extracted with the QIAamp DNA Mini Kit for samples above one million cells, otherwise with the Quick-DNA Microprep Kit.

About this clone: Its recognized antigen is unknown. The sample holds no much larger clone one base away, and base qualities are not on file.

Source: CD4+ T cells sorted from PBMCs after roughly 17-hour stimulation, taken from a patient who received antiretroviral therapy. The label giving this sample's cell subset or site can be read as: CD40L+CD69+ CD4 T cells responding to anti-CD3/anti-CD28 beads, representing the overall repertoire. The TCR sequence derives from an adult woman with HIV who was CMV-seropositive.

This receptor has the CDR3 CATWGGVLNQPQHF. At the DNA level, the sequence is TGTGCCACCTGGGGAGGGGTCCTCAATCAGCCCCAGCATTTT. The chain couples TRBV10-3 to TRBJ1-5; TRBD1 could be the D gene, as 5 bases match. The germline V gene supplies CDR1 ENHRY and CDR2 SYGVKD. Reading from cysteine to phenylalanine, the CDR3 counts 14 amino acids. Kept here is only the CDR3 DNA, which spans 42 bases and is read in frame from base 1. Relative to germline, V is 10 bases shorter and J is 3 bases shorter, with 16 bases between their ends.